This TCR beta chain was sequenced during a study of CD8+ T cells in alopecia areata (dated by TCRdb to about 2018). Concerning the study at large: The treated patients took part in an open-label pilot trial in which moderate-to-severe alopecia areata was treated with oral tofacitinib at 5 to 10 mg twice daily. Patients stayed on tofacitinib for 6 to 18 months and then had 6 months of follow-up off drug so that delayed response and recurrence could be assessed. In treated patients, disease severity was measured using the SALT score, which gives the percentage of scalp surface area affected. The study used high-throughput TCRbeta sequencing to examine T cell clonal expansion in alopecia areata, in both the C3H/HeJ mouse model and human patients. Scalp tissue and sorted CD4+ and CD8+ peripheral blood T cells from patchy and totalis/universalis alopecia areata patients and from healthy controls were covered by human TCRbeta sequencing. Tofacitinib-treated patients had biopsies at baseline and at 4 and 24 weeks of treatment, with a later scalp biopsy in several patients. Scalp clonality was compared among normal scalp (n=4), patchy alopecia areata scalp (n=8), and alopecia totalis/universalis scalp (n=8). RNA came from the PAXgene miRNA kit for fixed scalp, the miRNeasy kit for PBMCs, and the RNeasy kit for mouse skin. TCRbeta CDR3 regions were amplified by immunoSEQ multiplex PCR with 35 Vbeta forward and 13 Jbeta reverse primers.

Overall study outcomes, separate from this receptor: During tofacitinib treatment, many expanded lesional clones remained in scalp and blood, and this persistence may partly explain relapse after treatment is stopped. Compared with mice, TCR sequences shared between patients were less clear, possibly partly because of HLA diversity across the patient population. Because the treated cohort was small and had only one nonresponder, larger studies are needed to examine links between baseline CD8+ expansion and response. Tofacitinib significantly lowered scalp clonality and the number of expanded CD8+ clones among the top 100 scalp clones. Resident alphabeta T cells in normal human skin are also sequenced, complicating scalp TCR repertoire analysis, unlike mouse skin dominated by gammadelta T cells. Compared with normal scalp, lesional scalp, particularly in alopecia totalis/universalis, had higher clonality and more expanded CD8+ clones, which suggests antigenic drive.

This clone was observed a handful of times. Its antigen specificity is not known. Qualities for individual bases were not recorded, and no much larger clone is one base off. Libraries were constructed by the immunoSEQ multiplex PCR assay. RNA was extracted from all samples and reverse transcribed into cDNA, which served as template for TCR sequencing. First-strand cDNA was synthesized using SuperScript III with a 2:1 mix of oligo-dT and random hexamers. Amplification bias was assessed with a synthetic immune receptor repertoire, and residual bias was removed computationally. Per the authors' processing: Raw reads were preprocessed for error removal, and CDR3 was defined according to IMGT conventions as running from the conserved cysteine to phenylalanine. To get clonality, Shannon entropy was normalized by log2 of the number of productive unique TCRs and the result was subtracted from 1. CD4 or CD8 identity of scalp clones was inferred by cross-referencing scalp TCRbeta sequences with sorted blood CD4 and CD8 repertoires. The immuneACCESS repertoire file appears here via TCRdb, limited to in-frame rearrangements. These files lack a portion of the clones; in checked studies, under half of the deficit traces to unresolved V genes, and the cause of the others is not known. Clone size and V and J calls were adopted from that table, with D and trimming inferred from the DNA. The sample has some 190,000 clones on record, roughly 70% of them singletons. The ten largest clones take up roughly 1.3% of the sample.

What this sample's treatment or condition label stands for: oral pan-JAK inhibitor, 5-10 mg twice daily. Peripheral blood and lesional scalp punch biopsies were obtained from patients with alopecia areata. After PBMCs were isolated by density centrifugation and stained for CD3, CD4 and CD8, a FACSAria was used to sort CD4+ and CD8+ T cells. Trimming accounts for 3 bases at V and 6 bases at J, while the number of junction bases matched to no gene is 8. The germline V gene specifies SQVTM as CDR1 and ANQGSEA as CDR2. Spanning cysteine to phenylalanine, the CDR3 consists of 14 amino acids. The kept DNA is CDR3 alone, 42 bases in frame from the first base.

The source was CD4+ T cells sorted from blood, collected around week 50, from a patient treated with tofacitinib. The TCR comes from a human donor with alopecia areata. The chain uses TRBV29-1 and TRBJ1-2; TRBD1 lines up with 9 middle nucleotides. CDR3 region: CSVDRWTGVDGYTF. In nucleotide form, the sequence is TGCAGCGTTGATAGGTGGACAGGGGTCGATGGCTACACCTTC.